A single sample gave rise to the 11 T cell receptor beta chains below, sequenced in a study of blood T cell repertoires in COVID-19. Data came from immunoSEQ multiplex PCR; TCRdb stores just in-frame clones and leaves some out. The sample has about 160,000 clones, about 80% seen once. Sample: PBMCs or T cells enriched from blood (not recorded which). The source of these receptors is a woman in her sixties who had recovered from COVID-19.

V usage is TRBV3-1 (or the pseudogene TRBV3-2) and J usage is TRBJ2-7; D remains ambiguous. Germline-derived CDR1 and CDR2 are LGHDT and YNNKEL (reference sequence). The CDR3 totals 14 residues. V lost 1 base and J lost 3, with 10 bases in between. For the CDR3, the DNA is TGTGCCAGCAGCCAAGCCCAGAGGAGCTACGAGCAGTACTTC. Protein sequence: CASSQAQRSYEQYF.

This clone was observed a single time. CDR3 bases: TGTGCCAGCAGCTCCAAGACAGGGCAGTATGGCTACACCTTC. This gives the protein CASSSKTGQYGYTF. This sequence joins TRBV13 and TRBJ1-2; 7 bases align to TRBD1. Germline V gives CDR1 PRHDT, CDR2 FYEKMQ (reference sequence). Trimming took 4 bases from V and 5 from J; bases not matched to a gene: 7. This CDR3 is 14 amino acids long.

This chain links TRBV18 with TRBJ1-4, with 7 bases aligning to TRBD1. CDR1 KGHSH and CDR2 LQKENI come from the germline V gene. J lost 2 bases, V lost 2 bases, and 11 bases had no gene match. There are 18 residues in the CDR3. The CDR3 spells CASSPEGQPVYTNEKLFF. The DNA of the CDR3 is TGTGCCAGCTCACCAGAGGGACAGCCCGTGTATACTAATGAAAAACTGTTTTTT.

J is TRBJ1-1 and V is TRBV29-1, with D perhaps matching TRBD1 (6 bases). The germline V and J ends were trimmed by 6 bases and 8 bases, with 13 bases remaining between them. The CDR3 is 11 residues long. In germline, CDR1 is SQVTM, CDR2 ANQGSEA. The CDR3: CSVSDSGEAFF. CDR3 nucleotides: TGCAGCGTGTCGGACAGTGGAGAAGCTTTCTTT.

V and J are TRBV4-1 and TRBJ1-1; D gene uncertain. Trimming stripped 1 base from V and 4 bases from J, with 10 bases between. CDR1 and CDR2 (germline): MGHRA, YSYEKL. The CDR3 spans 14 residues. CDR3 sequence reads: CASSQVSPRTEAFF. The CDR3 bases are TGCGCCAGCAGCCAAGTCTCACCGCGCACTGAAGCTTTCTTT.

CDR3: CASARGADSNTEAFF. The DNA for the CDR3 is TGCGCCAGCGCCAGGGGGGCCGATTCGAACACTGAAGCTTTCTTT. V gene TRBV23-1 combines with J gene TRBJ1-1; 7 positions agree with TRBD1. TRBV23-1 is an ORF, and what it does is uncertain. The CDR3 covers 15 residues. V gave up 8 bases and J gave up 1 base; unmatched junction bases: 10.

This rearrangement joins TRBV5-1 to TRBJ1-2, with D perhaps matching TRBD1 (5 bases). V shed 4 bases and J shed 6 bases, with 16 bases lying between them. Germline CDR1 reads SGHRS; CDR2 reads YFSETQ. CDR3 length equals 14 residues. The CDR3 is CASSAQGIANGYTF. CDR3 sequence (DNA): TGCGCCAGCAGCGCGCAGGGTATAGCAAATGGCTACACCTTC. Full variable domain (missing parts from reference TRBV5-1 and TRBJ1-2): KAGVTQTPRYLIKTRGQQVTLSCSPISGHRSVSWYQQTPGQGLQFLFEYFSETQRNKGNFPGRFSGRQFSNSRSEMNVSTLELGDSALYLCASSAQGIANGYTFGSGTRLTVV.

This chain connects TRBV27 to TRBJ1-1, with TRBD1 identical over 9 bases. Germline lookup yields CDR1 MNHEY and CDR2 SMNVEV (reference sequence). Trimming removed 6 bases from V and 2 bases from J; junction bases left unmatched: 7. The CDR3 loop spans 15 amino acids. The CDR3: CASRKGQGLNTEAFF. CDR3 nucleotides: TGTGCCAGCAGGAAAGGACAGGGGCTAAACACTGAAGCTTTCTTT.

The chain combines TRBV3-1 (or the pseudogene TRBV3-2) with TRBJ1-5; possible D gene TRBD1, 5 bases. V was clipped by 0 bases and J by 6 bases, with 9 bases between them. Germline CDR1 reads LGHDT; CDR2 reads YNNKEL (reference sequence). The CDR3 length is 14 residues. The CDR3 sequence: CASSQDTGVQPQHF. The CDR3 DNA reads as TGTGCCAGCAGCCAAGATACGGGGGTTCAGCCCCAGCATTTT.

The chain is built from TRBV11-1 and TRBJ2-5; 8 bases are shared with TRBD2. Germline CDR1 SGHAT, CDR2 FQDESV (reference sequence). The ends lost 4 bases at V and 4 bases at J; junction bases unmatched: 8. This CDR3 has 15 amino acids. The CDR3 loop is CASSSSIAGRETQYF. The CDR3 DNA follows: TGTGCCAGCAGCTCGAGCATAGCGGGGAGAGAGACCCAGTACTTC.

J is TRBJ1-1 and V is TRBV30, with TRBD1 as a possible D gene (5 bases). The germline V and J ends were trimmed by 7 bases and 0 bases, with 15 bases remaining between them. Germline assignment: CDR1 GTSNPN and CDR2 SVGIG (reference sequence). The CDR3 consists of 14 residues. CDR3 DNA: TGTGCCTTGTATCCGGGACTAATGAACACTGAAGCTTTCTTT. Its protein is CALYPGLMNTEAFF.